A single sample is the source of the 19 T cell receptor beta chains below, sequenced in a study of blood T cell repertoires in COVID-19. Assay used: immunoSEQ multiplex PCR; TCRdb lists only in-frame clones, some missing. The sample has under 200,000 clones, under 95% seen once. The sequenced sample was peripheral blood. Receptors were obtained from a man between 18 and 29 years old with acute or convalescent COVID-19.

In this sample, this clone turned up once. The gene calls are TRBV20-1 and TRBJ2-3; D is possibly TRBD2 (5 bases). V lost 6 bases and J 3 bases, leaving 19 bases between the germline ends. The V gene's germline CDR1 is DFQATT and CDR2 SNEGSKA (reference sequence). The CDR3 loop spans 15 amino acids. Here the CDR3 reads CSASKSGLGTDTQYF. In nucleotides, the CDR3 is TGCAGTGCGAGTAAGAGCGGCCTAGGGACAGATACGCAGTATTTT.

The chain carries TRBV19 and TRBJ1-2; D might be TRBD1 (6 bases). The CDR3 is made up of 14 amino acids. The V end was cut by 7 bases, the J end by 0 bases, with 12 bases between. Germline V gene lookup returns CDR1 LNHDA and CDR2 SQIVND (reference sequence). CDR3 nucleotide sequence: TGTGCCAGTACCCGGGACACGTCTAACTATGGCTACACCTTC. As protein: CASTRDTSNYGYTF.

The CDR3, as DNA: TGTGCCAGCAGGAATCCGGGTCCGAACACTGAAGCTTTCTTT. It specifies CASRNPGPNTEAFF. V and J are TRBV6-5 and TRBJ1-1, with unresolved D. Germline V gives CDR1 MNHEY, CDR2 SVGAGI. The V and J ends lost 6 bases and 1 base respectively, with 12 bases between them. The CDR3 length is 14 residues.

The chain combines TRBV5-6 with TRBJ1-1, with a tentative D call TRBD1 (5 bases). Per germline, CDR1 SGHDT and CDR2 YYEEEE. The V and J ends lost 4 bases and 3 bases respectively, with 7 bases between them. The CDR3 spans 12 residues. Here the CDR3 DNA reads TGTGCCAGCAGCCTAGGGGACACTGAAGCTTTCTTT. This translates into CASSLGDTEAFF.

The rearrangement links TRBV5-1 to TRBJ1-2; weak D call: TRBD1 (6 bases). CDR3 length: 14 amino acids. Per germline, CDR1 SGHRS and CDR2 YFSETQ. The V end lost 4 bases, the J end lost 8 bases, and 18 bases lay between the germline ends. DNA of the CDR3: TGCGCCAGCAGCCCGACAGGCTTTGAGGGGGGCTACACCTTC. Its protein product is CASSPTGFEGGYTF.

The chain recombines TRBV9 with TRBJ2-1, with 13 nucleotides matching TRBD2. V lost 1 base, J lost 10 bases, and 8 bases stayed unmatched. The CDR3 is 16 residues long. In germline, CDR1 is SGDLS, CDR2 YYNGEE. Here the CDR3 DNA reads TGTGCCAGCAGCGTAACTAGCGGGAGGGGTTCAGCCGAGCAGTTCTTC. Protein product: CASSVTSGRGSAEQFF.

The chain uses TRBV9 and TRBJ1-2; TRBD1 matches 7 bases. Germline CDR1 is SGDLS and CDR2 is YYNGEE. This CDR3 is built from 13 residues. The V and J ends lost 3 bases and 6 bases, in that order; junction bases with no gene match: 5. The CDR3 loop reads CASSATGSDGYTF. The CDR3 DNA reads as TGTGCCAGCAGCGCGACAGGGTCGGATGGCTACACCTTC.

The CDR3 is CASSPKDSFGYTF. CDR3 coding DNA: TGTGCCAGCAGTCCTAAAGACAGTTTCGGCTACACCTTC. This rearrangement joins TRBV6-6 to TRBJ1-2; TRBD1 might be the D (5 bases). Deletions cut 5 bases from V and 8 bases from J, with 15 bases between. Germline V CDR1 and CDR2: MNHNY, SVGAGI (reference sequence). There are 13 residues in the CDR3.

The CDR3 sequence is CASSLFFGLAGDYEQYF. The CDR3, as DNA: TGCGCCAGCAGCCTTTTCTTTGGACTAGCGGGAGACTACGAGCAGTACTTC. The chain recombines TRBV4-1 with TRBJ2-7; 13 positions agree with TRBD2. Germline CDR1 MGHRA, CDR2 YSYEKL. The CDR3 runs 17 residues. V lost 4 bases, J lost 3 bases, and 9 bases stayed unmatched.

Details on this clone: Other DNA sequences within the sample encode an identical CDR3. This chain connects TRBV2 to TRBJ1-6, with TRBD1 matching 9 bases. The V and J ends lost 6 bases and 7 bases, in that order; junction bases with no gene match: 1. Per germline, CDR1 SNHLY and CDR2 FYNNEI. The CDR3 spans 13 residues. The CDR3, as DNA: TGTGCCAGCAGGGGGACAGGGAATTCACCCCTCCACTTT. Translation gives CASRGTGNSPLHF.

V is TRBV27 and J is TRBJ2-1; the match to TRBD1 covers 10 bases. In germline, CDR1 is MNHEY, CDR2 SMNVEV (reference sequence). V trimming: 6 bases; J trimming: 13 bases; junction bases outside the gene matches: 3. This CDR3 has 11 residues. In nucleotides, the CDR3 is TGTGCCAGCAGCCGACAGGGGGCCCAGTTCTTC. Translating it yields CASSRQGAQFF.

This clone was observed once. This sequence joins TRBV7-9 and TRBJ1-2; D is perhaps TRBD1 (5 bases). The ends were cut back, 5 bases at V and 0 bases at J, with 13 bases in the middle. The CDR3 contains 15 residues. The V gene's germline CDR1 is SEHNR and CDR2 FQNEAQ (reference sequence). The CDR3 loop reads CASSQTGTTNYGYTF. In DNA form, the CDR3 reads TGTGCCAGCAGCCAAACCGGGACTACTAACTATGGCTACACCTTC.

This clone has a handful of counts. The V gene is TRBV7-9, the J gene TRBJ1-1; 7 nucleotides align to TRBD1. V lost 1 base and J lost 4; bases outside the gene matches: 6. CDR1 is SEHNR, CDR2 FQNEAQ, per germline (reference sequence). The CDR3 has 15 amino acids. The CDR3, as DNA: TGTGCCAGCAGCTTAGTGAAGGGGGCGATCACTGAAGCTTTCTTT. Protein sequence: CASSLVKGAITEAFF.

The chain carries TRBV6-5 and TRBJ1-2; 9 bases are a match to TRBD1. Germline trimming cut 1 base from V and 4 bases from J; bases unmatched to any gene: 7. Germline CDR1 MNHEY, CDR2 SVGAGI. This CDR3 spans 16 amino acids. The CDR3 loop reads CASSYYTGGASYGYTF. DNA for the CDR3: TGTGCCAGCAGTTACTACACAGGGGGCGCATCCTATGGCTACACCTTC.

The V call is TRBV2, the J call TRBJ1-1; D unresolved. V lost 1 base to trimming and J lost 7 bases, with 10 bases between them. Germline V gene lookup returns CDR1 SNHLY and CDR2 FYNNEI. There are 13 residues in the CDR3. CDR3 bases: TGTGCCAGCAGTGAAGAATCTCGGGGTGAAGCTTTCTTT. This codes for CASSEESRGEAFF. Full variable domain (missing parts from reference TRBV2 and TRBJ1-1): EPEVTQTPSHQVTQMGQEVILRCVPISNHLYFYWYRQILGQKVEFLVSFYNNEISEKSEIFDDQFSVERPDGSNFTLKIRSTKLEDSAMYFCASSEESRGEAFFGQGTRLTVV.

The V gene is TRBV3-1 (or the pseudogene TRBV3-2), the J gene TRBJ2-3, with 9 bases lining up with TRBD1. CDR1 and CDR2 (germline): LGHDT, YNNKEL (reference sequence). Germline trimming cut 2 bases from V and 7 bases from J; bases unmatched to any gene: 16. This CDR3 contains 18 residues. The chain's CDR3 is CASSQPPWITGGANTQYF. In nucleotides, the CDR3 is TGTGCCAGCAGCCAACCCCCTTGGATTACAGGGGGCGCAAATACGCAGTATTTT.

The V call is TRBV5-1, the J call TRBJ1-5, with TRBD1 as a possible D gene (6 bases). The V end was cut by 4 bases, the J end by 0 bases, with 11 bases between. The CDR3 is made up of 15 amino acids. Germline values: CDR1 SGHRS, CDR2 YFSETQ. The CDR3 sequence is CASSLDSYSNQPQHF. The CDR3 nucleotides read TGCGCCAGCAGCCTGGACAGCTATAGCAATCAGCCCCAGCATTTT.

V gene TRBV30 combines with J gene TRBJ1-6; D not certain. The germline CDR1 and CDR2 sequences are GTSNPN and SVGIG (reference sequence). Trimming pared 7 bases from V and 0 bases from J, leaving 10 bases between. CDR3 length equals 14 residues. The CDR3 DNA follows: TGTGCCTTCCACGGTAGCTCCTATAATTCACCCCTCCACTTT. Translating it yields CAFHGSSYNSPLHF.

The chain uses TRBV6-2 or TRBV6-3 and TRBJ1-5, with unresolved D. V was clipped by 1 base and J by 5 bases, with 9 bases between them. This CDR3 is 14 amino acids long. Germline-derived CDR1 and CDR2 are MNHEY and SVGEGT. This CDR3 reads CASSYWQAHQPQHF. In nucleotides, the CDR3 is TGTGCCAGCAGTTACTGGCAGGCTCATCAGCCCCAGCATTTT.